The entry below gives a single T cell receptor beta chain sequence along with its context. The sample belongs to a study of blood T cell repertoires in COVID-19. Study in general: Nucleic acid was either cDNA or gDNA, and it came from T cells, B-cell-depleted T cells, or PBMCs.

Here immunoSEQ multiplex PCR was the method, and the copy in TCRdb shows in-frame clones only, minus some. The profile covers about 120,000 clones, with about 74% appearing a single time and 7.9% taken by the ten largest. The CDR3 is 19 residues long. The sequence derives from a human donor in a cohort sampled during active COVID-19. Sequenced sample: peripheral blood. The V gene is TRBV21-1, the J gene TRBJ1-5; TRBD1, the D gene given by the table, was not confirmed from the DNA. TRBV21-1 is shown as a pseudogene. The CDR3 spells CAPGDSRAREIYSNQPQHF. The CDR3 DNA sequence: TGTGCCCCAGGGGACAGCCGAGCCCGGGAGATTTATAGCAATCAGCCCCAGCATTTT.